Following are 31 T cell receptor beta chains from one sample sequenced in a study of T cells in Graves' hyperthyroidism and ophthalmopathy. RNA transcripts served as the template for amplifying TCR beta CDR3 regions. The HTBI primer set was used in a first-round RT-PCR of the TCR CDR3. TCRdb re-called the multiplex PCR reads with MiXCR, one entry per CDR3 protein. Found here are around 690,000 distinct CDR3 sequences, roughly a sixth of them singletons; the top ten hold around a sixth. Specimen: blood. These receptors came from a man aged 45-65 years with Graves' hyperthyroidism.

This clonotype was picked up many times. The chain has TRBV12-3 or TRBV12-4 and TRBJ1-6, with unresolved D. The CDR3 is made up of 13 amino acids. V was shortened by 6 bases and J by 4 bases, with 7 bases between the two germline ends. The CDR3 DNA reads as TGTGCCAGCAGGAGAGGGTATAATTCACCCCTCCACTTT. This gives the protein CASRRGYNSPLHF.

The chain has TRBV30 and TRBJ1-2; unclear D gene. The CDR3 runs to 13 residues. The germline V gene has CDR1 GTSNPN and CDR2 SVGIG (reference sequence). Between the trimmed V and J ends, which lost 4 bases and 6 bases, there was a span of 15 bases. The CDR3 loop reads CAWKMWRANGYTF. In DNA, the CDR3 is TGTGCCTGGAAAATGTGGAGGGCTAATGGCTACACCTTC. The whole variable domain, filled in from reference TRBV30 and TRBJ1-2, reads SQTIHQWPATLVQPVGSPLSLECTVEGTSNPNLYWYRQAAGRGLQLLFYSVGIGQISSEVPQNLSASRPQDRQFILSSKKLLLSDSGFYLCAWKMWRANGYTFGSGTRLTVV.

The chain joins TRBV11-2 to TRBJ2-7, with D possibly matching TRBD2 (6 bases). CDR1 and CDR2 from the germline V gene are SGHAT and FQNNGV. V lost 5 bases, J lost 5 bases, and 10 bases lay in between. The CDR3 has 12 amino acids. CDR3 region: CASSPAGHEQYF. Written as DNA, the CDR3 is TGTGCCAGCAGCCCAGCGGGTCACGAGCAGTACTTC.

This clonotype appeared many times. This chain joins TRBV2 and TRBJ2-2; 10 bases agree with TRBD2. Germline loops: CDR1 SNHLY, CDR2 FYNNEI. This CDR3 has 16 amino acids. The J segment lost 0 bases and the V segment lost 7 bases, leaving 5 bases of the junction unmatched. DNA of the CDR3: TGTGCCAGCATAACTAGCGGGACCACGAACACCGGGGAGCTGTTTTTT. Protein sequence: CASITSGTTNTGELFF.

This clonotype was observed many times. V and J are TRBV5-6 and TRBJ1-2; TRBD1 might be the D (5 bases). This CDR3 contains 15 residues. V was cut by 1 base and J by 7 bases, with 17 bases left in between. Germline lookup yields CDR1 SGHDT and CDR2 YYEEEE. The CDR3 loop reads CASSLRLQGFFGYTF. The DNA for the CDR3 is TGTGCCAGCAGCTTGAGGTTGCAGGGATTTTTTGGCTACACCTTC.

In this sample, this clonotype turned up many times. The V gene is TRBV20-1, the J gene TRBJ2-7, with TRBD2 matching over 10 bases. Trimming at V came to 1 base and at J to 3 bases, leaving 6 bases not matched to a gene. Germline V gives CDR1 DFQATT, CDR2 SNEGSKA (reference sequence). The CDR3 extends over 15 amino acids. The CDR3 sequence is CSARGGTSAIYEQYF. CDR3 coding DNA: TGCAGTGCTAGAGGAGGGACTAGCGCCATCTACGAGCAGTACTTC.

In its sample, this clonotype was seen many times. This chain uses TRBV20-1 with TRBJ2-7; no firm D call. Per the germline V gene, CDR1 is DFQATT and CDR2 is SNEGSKA (reference sequence). CDR3 length: 12 amino acids. V lost 5 bases, J lost 2 bases, and 10 bases lay in between. CDR3 amino acids: CSAHDAAYEQYF. CDR3 coding DNA: TGCAGTGCTCACGACGCCGCCTACGAGCAGTACTTC.

The chain is built from TRBV6-2 or TRBV6-3 and TRBJ2-1, with 7 bases that match TRBD2. V dropped 8 bases and J dropped 4; count of bases not matched to a gene: 11. The CDR3 is made up of 15 amino acids. From germline, CDR1 is MNHEY and CDR2 SVGEGT. The CDR3 is CASSYNGLGYNEQFF. The CDR3 nucleotides read TGTGCCAGCTCTTACAACGGACTAGGGTACAATGAGCAGTTCTTC.

In this sample, this clonotype turned up a few times. This chain connects TRBV28 to TRBJ1-2, with TRBD1 as a possible D gene (6 bases). V was trimmed by 8 bases and J by 1 base, leaving 11 bases between them. Germline CDR1 MDHEN, CDR2 SYDVKM. CDR3 length: 13 amino acids. DNA of the CDR3: TGTGCCAGCGACAGGCGGGATAACTATGGCTACACCTTC. This gives the protein CASDRRDNYGYTF.

Only a few counts were recorded for this clonotype. The V call is TRBV5-1, the J call TRBJ2-2, with TRBD2 identical over 7 bases. The V and J ends lost 1 base and 2 bases, in that order; junction bases with no gene match: 5. The CDR3 spans 16 residues. Per germline, CDR1 SGHRS and CDR2 YFSETQ. This CDR3 reads CASSLIPAGNTGELFF. In DNA, the CDR3 is TGCGCCAGCAGCTTGATCCCAGCGGGAAACACCGGGGAGCTGTTTTTT.

Of note for this clonotype: This may come from a read error, since a much larger clone is one base off. In DNA, the CDR3 is TGTACCAGCAGTTTAGGGGACAGGGGTTTAAAGACCCAGTACTTC. This codes for CTSSLGDRGLKTQYF. This chain links TRBV28 with TRBJ2-5, with 10 bases fitting TRBD1. The V gene's germline CDR1 is MDHEN and CDR2 SYDVKM. CDR3 length: 15 amino acids.

The rearrangement links TRBV19 to TRBJ2-3; the match to TRBD2 covers 10 bases. V shed 3 bases, J shed 6 bases, and the junction held 9 bases outside the gene matches. The CDR3 has 16 residues. Germline loops: CDR1 LNHDA, CDR2 SQIVND (reference sequence). The CDR3 loop reads CASSILPSGSRDTQYF. CDR3 DNA: TGTGCCAGTAGTATCCTGCCTAGCGGGAGCAGGGATACGCAGTATTTT.

This clonotype came up many times. V and J are TRBV27 and TRBJ2-1, with 8 bases matching TRBD1. Germline CDR1 reads MNHEY; CDR2 reads SMNVEV (reference sequence). With V trimmed by 5 bases and J by 4 bases, 7 bases remained unmatched. This CDR3 region has 15 residues. The CDR3: CASSIRGPLYNEQFF. The CDR3, as DNA: TGTGCCAGCAGTATCAGGGGGCCCCTTTACAATGAGCAGTTCTTC.

There are many counts of this clonotype. The chain uses TRBV29-1 and TRBJ1-4; 8 bases map to TRBD1. CDR3 length equals 14 residues. Germline V lookup: CDR1 SQVTM, CDR2 ANQGSEA. J was trimmed by 8 bases and V by 4 bases; bases with no gene match: 9. The CDR3 region has the DNA TGCAGCGTTGCACCGACAGGGGTGGGGGAAAAACTGTTTTTT. Translating it yields CSVAPTGVGEKLFF.

The DNA of the CDR3 is TGCAGTGCTGGAACTAGCCTGGGCACCGGGGAGCTGTTTTTT. It encodes CSAGTSLGTGELFF. The V and J genes are TRBV20-1 and TRBJ2-2, with D possibly TRBD2 on 6 matching bases. Trimming took off 5 bases at V and 4 bases at J, with 14 bases between the two ends. CDR1 is DFQATT and CDR2 is SNEGSKA in the germline V gene (reference sequence). This CDR3 has 14 amino acids.

At least ten counts were recorded for this clonotype. The chain couples TRBV28 to TRBJ2-7, with 10 bases identical to TRBD2. Germline loops: CDR1 MDHEN, CDR2 SYDVKM. The CDR3 contains 15 residues. J lost 2 bases, V lost 4 bases, and 5 bases had no gene match. The CDR3 nucleotides are TGTGCCAGCAGTTCGACTAGCGGGCCGCCCTACGAGCAGTACTTC. Its translation: CASSSTSGPPYEQYF.

This clonotype occurred many times. The chain joins TRBV12-3 or TRBV12-4 to TRBJ1-5; D not resolved. Trimming pared 6 bases from V and 5 bases from J, leaving 11 bases between. This CDR3 has 13 amino acids. CDR3 residues: CASSLTEDQPQHF. The CDR3 coding sequence is TGTGCCAGCAGCTTAACAGAGGATCAGCCCCAGCATTTT.

The chain has TRBV10-3 and TRBJ2-1; TRBD2 matches at 9 bases. Germline CDR1 is ENHRY and CDR2 is SYGVKD. V shed 0 bases and J 9 bases; nucleotides not matched to a gene: 9. This CDR3 region has 16 residues. The CDR3 spells CAISESAGGPLIEQFF. DNA of the CDR3: TGTGCCATCAGTGAGTCTGCGGGAGGGCCTTTGATTGAGCAGTTCTTC.

This clonotype has a count of ten or more. The rearrangement uses TRBV11-2 and TRBJ2-3, with 9 bases lining up with TRBD2. Germline V gene data show CDR1 as SGHAT and CDR2 as FQNNGV. The CDR3 loop spans 15 amino acids. The V segment lost 4 bases and the J segment 5 bases; nucleotides outside the gene matches: 7. This CDR3 is CASSSWTSVGDTQYF. The CDR3 DNA sequence: TGTGCCAGCAGCTCCTGGACTAGCGTCGGAGATACGCAGTATTTT.

This clonotype was counted at least ten times. The chain employs TRBV29-1 and TRBJ1-2; D is uncertain. The germline CDR1 and CDR2 sequences are SQVTM and ANQGSEA. The CDR3 sequence is 15 residues long. Deletions cut 0 bases from V and 2 bases from J, with 13 bases between. The CDR3 DNA sequence: TGCAGCGTTGAAGATAGAGGACTTTCAAACTATGGCTACACCTTC. Translated, it gives CSVEDRGLSNYGYTF.

CDR3 residues: CASSEERGSGRGATDTQYF. For the CDR3, the DNA is TGTGCCAGCAGTGAAGAAAGGGGGAGCGGGAGGGGTGCGACAGATACGCAGTATTTT. The chain couples TRBV6-1 to TRBJ2-3; 10 bases align to TRBD2. The V segment lost 1 base and the J segment 3 bases; nucleotides outside the gene matches: 13. Per the germline V gene, CDR1 is MNHNS and CDR2 is SASEGT. The CDR3 totals 19 residues.

This clonotype was seen many times. V gene TRBV7-2 combines with J gene TRBJ1-5; D call uncertain. From germline, CDR1 is SGHTA and CDR2 FQGNSA. Between the trimmed V and J ends, which lost 2 bases and 0 bases, there was a span of 11 bases. The CDR3 runs 16 residues. This CDR3 is CASSLRNTISNQPQHF. The CDR3 DNA reads TGTGCCAGCAGCTTAAGGAACACAATTAGCAATCAGCCCCAGCATTTT. Variable domain in full (rest from reference TRBV7-2 and TRBJ1-5): GAGVSQSPSNKVTEKGKDVELRCDPISGHTALYWYRQSLGQGLEFLIYFQGNSAPDKSGLPSDRFSAERTGGSVSTLTIQRTQQEDSAVYLCASSLRNTISNQPQHFGDGTRLSIL.

CDR3 DNA sequence: TGTGCCAGCAGCCCTAGCTTCCGGCCCGGGACTAGCGTAATGGAGACCCAGTACTTC. Its protein product is CASSPSFRPGTSVMETQYF. This sequence joins TRBV7-2 and TRBJ2-5; TRBD2 agrees at 10 bases. V shed 5 bases, J shed 5 bases, and the junction held 20 bases outside the gene matches. This CDR3 has 19 amino acids. Germline lookup yields CDR1 SGHTA and CDR2 FQGNSA.

The chain carries TRBV5-6 and TRBJ1-5, with D perhaps TRBD1 (6 bases). Germline CDR1 is SGHDT and CDR2 is YYEEEE. The CDR3 has 13 amino acids. Trimming took off 4 bases at V and 4 bases at J, with 9 bases between the two ends. In nucleotides, the CDR3 is TGTGCCAGCAGCAAGACAGGAAATCAGCCCCAGCATTTT. It specifies CASSKTGNQPQHF.

This clonotype was seen ten or more times. The chain carries TRBV12-3 or TRBV12-4 and TRBJ1-2; 7 bases match TRBD1. The CDR3 is made up of 18 amino acids. The V gene end was trimmed by 1 base and the J gene end by 4 bases; junction bases not matched to a gene: 15. DNA for the CDR3: TGTGCCAGCAGTTTAGGAGGCCAGGGGGATGTTTCGGGCTATGGCTACACCTTC. The encoded protein is CASSLGGQGDVSGYGYTF.

The chain employs TRBV10-3 and TRBJ2-7; 10 bases match TRBD1. With V trimmed by 6 bases and J by 4 bases, 6 bases remained unmatched. The germline gives CDR1 ENHRY, CDR2 SYGVKD. CDR3 length: 14 amino acids. For the CDR3, the DNA is TGTGCCATCAGACCCTCGGGACAGGGGTACGAGCAGTACTTC. Translating it yields CAIRPSGQGYEQYF.

This clonotype was seen ten or more times. The chain joins TRBV6-5 to TRBJ2-5; D is uncertain. This CDR3 is built from 15 residues. Per germline, CDR1 MNHEY and CDR2 SVGAGI. The germline V and J ends were trimmed by 0 bases and 1 base, with 9 bases remaining between them. The CDR3 region is CASSYSKQSQETQYF. CDR3 coding DNA: TGTGCCAGCAGTTACTCGAAGCAGTCCCAAGAGACCCAGTACTTC.

This clonotype was detected ten times or more. The chain combines TRBV20-1 with TRBJ2-1; 10 nucleotides agree with TRBD1. The CDR3 extends over 14 amino acids. CDR1 is DFQATT, CDR2 SNEGSKA, per germline (reference sequence). The CDR3 DNA reads as TGCAGCGAGAAGCGCCGGGACAGGGGACGGGAGCAGTTCTTC. This gives the protein CSEKRRDRGREQFF.

With regard to this clonotype: This clone may be a read error of a much larger clone one base away. V gene TRBV27 combines with J gene TRBJ2-7; the D gene is possibly TRBD1 (6 bases). Trimming cost V 8 bases and J 1 base, with 6 bases left between them. Germline V gene data show CDR1 as MNHEY and CDR2 as SMNVEV (reference sequence). This CDR3 contains 11 residues. The CDR3 is CASGQSYEQYF. CDR3 bases: TGTGCCAGCGGACAGTCCTACGAGCAGTACTTC.

V gene TRBV28 combines with J gene TRBJ2-7; perhaps TRBD2 as D (7 bases). There are 15 residues in the CDR3. The germline V gene has CDR1 MDHEN and CDR2 SYDVKM. V gave up 5 bases and J gave up 0 bases, with 14 bases separating them. The CDR3 coding sequence is TGTGCCAGCAGTAGCGGACTAGGGGGCTCCTACGAGCAGTACTTC. Translating it yields CASSSGLGGSYEQYF. Full variable domain (rest looked up from reference TRBV28 and TRBJ2-7): DVKVTQSSRYLVKRTGEKVFLECVQDMDHENMFWYRQDPGLGLRLIYFSYDVKMKEKGDIPEGYSVSREKKERFSLILESASTNQTSMYLCASSSGLGGSYEQYFGPGTRLTVT.

The sample holds a few counts of this clonotype. The chain has TRBV25-1 and TRBJ2-5; no reliable D call. Germline CDR1 is MGHDK and CDR2 is SYGVNS. CDR3 length: 14 amino acids. The V and J ends lost 2 bases and 7 bases respectively, with 14 bases between them. The CDR3, as DNA: TGTGCCAGCAGTGAACGAACTACTGAAGGGACCCAGTACTTC. This codes for CASSERTTEGTQYF.